Listed here are 9 T cell receptor beta chains from one sample, sequenced in a study of low-dose radiotherapy and immunotherapy resistance in tumors. TRAV and TRBV primers primed cDNA for both TCRalpha and TCRbeta. A constant-region primer paired with the V-primer adapter amplified TCRs over about 20 PCR cycles. TCRdb reprocessed the reads via MiXCR and lists one record per CDR3 protein. This repertoire shows approximately 90,000 distinct CDR3 sequences, about a sixth found once; its top ten account for 2.8%. Time point defined: before trial treatment. The sequences come from PBMCs, collected before treatment. The receptors were gathered from a male donor with prostate cancer.

Comment on this clonotype: One end of the junction fails to match germline, which may point to a read error. The chain joins TRBV10-2 to TRBJ2-4, with a possible D match to TRBD2 (7 bases). Germline-derived CDR1 and CDR2 are WSHSY and SAAADI. This CDR3 spans 15 amino acids. The DNA for the CDR3 is TGCGCCAGCAGTGGAGGAGGGGGGGTCAAAAACATTCGGTACTTC. As protein: CASSGGGGVKNIRYF.

This clonotype was observed at least ten times. The CDR3 nucleotides read TGTGCCAGCAGCCGGTCGGGGTACACTGAAGCTTTCTTT. This gives the protein CASSRSGYTEAFF. The chain carries TRBV14 and TRBJ1-1; the D is unclear. V was cut by 4 bases and J by 3 bases, with 9 bases left in between. The CDR3 covers 13 residues. The V gene's germline CDR1 is SGHDN and CDR2 FVKESK.

This clonotype was counted at least ten times. The chain has TRBV7-6 and TRBJ1-5; TRBD1 might be the D (5 bases). This CDR3 spans 15 amino acids. The V gene lost 0 bases and the J gene lost 1 base, with 7 bases spanning the gap. Germline V CDR1 and CDR2: SGHVS, FNYEAQ. Here the CDR3 DNA reads TGTGCCAGCAGCTTAGCTTGGGGGAGCAATCAGCCCCAGCATTTT. The encoded protein is CASSLAWGSNQPQHF.

This clonotype was recorded at least ten times. This chain joins TRBV4-1 and TRBJ2-5; tentative D call: TRBD1 (6 bases). The V gene's germline CDR1 is MGHRA and CDR2 YSYEKL. V lost 0 bases and J lost 3, with 11 bases in between. This CDR3 has 15 residues. CDR3 residues: CASSQDRAGEETQYF. The CDR3 nucleotides read TGCGCCAGCAGCCAAGATAGGGCAGGGGAAGAGACCCAGTACTTC.

In this sample, this clonotype turned up a few times. The chain uses TRBV2 and TRBJ2-5, with 7 bases aligning to TRBD1. The CDR3 covers 15 residues. CDR1 SNHLY and CDR2 FYNNEI come from the germline V gene. The ends lost 8 bases at V and 0 bases at J; junction bases unmatched: 9. The CDR3 region has the DNA TGTGCCAGCCATCAGACAGGGTCCTACCAAGAGACCCAGTACTTC. Protein: CASHQTGSYQETQYF.

This clonotype was counted many times. The chain links TRBV7-9 to TRBJ2-5; 9 positions match TRBD1. The V gene's germline CDR1 is SEHNR and CDR2 FQNEAQ (reference sequence). J lost 2 bases, V lost 5 bases, and 6 bases had no gene match. The CDR3 loop spans 15 amino acids. CDR3 sequence: CASSARDREQETQYF. The CDR3 DNA reads TGTGCCAGCAGCGCGCGGGACAGGGAACAAGAGACCCAGTACTTC.

This clonotype appeared many times. The chain joins TRBV7-3 to TRBJ2-7, with D unclear. The CDR3 has 15 residues. V lost 4 bases and J 7 bases, leaving 20 bases between the germline ends. CDR1 is SGHTA, CDR2 FQGTGA, per germline. CDR3 nucleotides: TGTGCCAGCAGCTCCCTTTGGAAGTTGGCCACTGAGCAGTACTTC. Its protein product is CASSSLWKLATEQYF.

This clonotype came up many times. This sequence joins TRBV12-3 or TRBV12-4 and TRBJ2-3; 13 positions match TRBD2. CDR3 length: 15 amino acids. V was clipped by 6 bases and J by 4 bases; unmatched bases: 4. The chain's CDR3 is CASRRTSGGSDTQYF. For the CDR3, the DNA is TGTGCCAGCAGACGGACTAGCGGGGGTTCAGATACGCAGTATTTT.

This chain connects TRBV5-8 to TRBJ1-1; 8 positions match TRBD1. In germline, CDR1 is SGHTS, CDR2 YDEGEE. V lost 4 bases and J lost 4; bases outside the gene matches: 6. The CDR3 is 14 amino acids. CDR3 DNA sequence: TGTGCCAGCAGCATTCAGGGGGCAAGCACTGAAGCTTTCTTT. Its protein is CASSIQGASTEAFF.